The 11 T cell receptor beta chains listed next were all sequenced from one sample in a study of post-analysis software for immune sequencing data. Study conclusions and caveats: About five TRBV segments occurring more often in patients than controls included TRBV5-6, TRBV5-1 and TRBV20-1.

Antigens of these TCRs are unknown. Unique molecular identifiers featured in each of the TCR beta cDNA libraries. A single record per CDR3 protein comes from TCRdb applying MiXCR to the PCR reads. The sample yields under 900,000 distinct CDR3 sequences, approximately 57% seen once. Material: blood. The receptors shown here come from a girl under 18 with multiple sclerosis.

This clonotype was seen a single time. V gene TRBV5-1 combines with J gene TRBJ1-1; the D gene is possibly TRBD1 (6 bases). The germline V gene has CDR1 SGHRS and CDR2 YFSETQ. This CDR3 region has 18 residues. V lost 4 bases, J lost 1 base, and 23 bases lay in between. CDR3 coding DNA: TGCGCCAGCAGCCTTCCCGATACCGGGGGGCGGACGAACACTGAAGCTTTCTTT. Amino acid sequence: CASSLPDTGGRTNTEAFF.

A single count supports this clonotype. V is TRBV5-6 and J is TRBJ2-1; a possible D gene is TRBD1 (6 bases). V lost 1 base and J 9 bases, leaving 14 bases between the germline ends. The CDR3 consists of 14 residues. The germline V gene has CDR1 SGHDT and CDR2 YYEEEE. CDR3 region: CASSLQGWKGEQFF. In DNA, the CDR3 is TGTGCCAGCAGCTTGCAGGGGTGGAAGGGTGAGCAGTTCTTC.

This clonotype was seen a handful of times. The rearrangement links TRBV29-1 to TRBJ1-1, with D unclear. The CDR3 consists of 13 residues. V lost 8 bases and J 0 bases, leaving 13 bases between the germline ends. In germline, CDR1 is SQVTM, CDR2 ANQGSEA. The CDR3 DNA sequence: TGCAGCACAACGGACGGAATGAACACTGAAGCTTTCTTT. Translated: CSTTDGMNTEAFF.

V and J are TRBV20-1 and TRBJ2-4; 9 nucleotides match TRBD2. The J call may be in error: the DNA end matches TRBJ2-7 better. Germline CDR1 is DFQATT and CDR2 is SNEGSKA (reference sequence). The CDR3 totals 14 residues. Written as DNA, the CDR3 is TGCAGTGCTAAGGGACTAGCAAACTCCTACGAGCAGTACTTC. Translated: CSAKGLANSYEQYF.

The chain employs TRBV20-1 and TRBJ2-1; D unresolved. Trimming removed 6 bases at V and 12 bases at J, with 21 bases between. Germline lookup yields CDR1 DFQATT and CDR2 SNEGSKA (reference sequence). This CDR3 contains 13 residues. DNA of the CDR3: TGCAGTGCCCCCATAGGGCCGCCTGATGGGCAGTTCTTC. Amino acids: CSAPIGPPDGQFF.

A few counts support this clonotype. The CDR3 nucleotides are TGTGCCAGCAGTTTTGGACAGAAAGCTAACTATGGCTACACCTTC. Translation gives CASSFGQKANYGYTF. The rearrangement links TRBV6-5 to TRBJ1-2; TRBD1 is a possible D gene (6 bases). Trimming left V 4 bases short and J 0 bases short, with 12 bases between. The germline CDR1 and CDR2 sequences are MNHEY and SVGAGI. This CDR3 region has 15 residues.

V and J are TRBV12-5 and TRBJ2-1; a possible D gene is TRBD2 (5 bases). The germline V gene encodes CDR1 LGHNT and CDR2 FRNRAP. The CDR3 totals 13 residues. Trimming took off 0 bases at V and 7 bases at J, with 7 bases between the two ends. The DNA of the CDR3 is TGTGCTAGTGGTTTGGTTCTAGCAAATGAGCAGTTCTTC. Translating it yields CASGLVLANEQFF. The full variable domain, with the rest looked up from reference TRBV12-5 and TRBJ2-1, is DARVTQTPRHKVTEMGQEVTMRCQPILGHNTVFWYRQTMMQGLELLAYFRNRAPLDDSGMPKDRFSAEMPDATLATLKIQPSEPRDSAVYFCASGLVLANEQFFGPGTRLTVL.

This sequence joins TRBV20-1 and TRBJ2-5, with a tentative D call TRBD1 (6 bases). This CDR3 region has 12 residues. Germline-derived CDR1 and CDR2 are DFQATT and SNEGSKA (reference sequence). The V end lost 6 bases, the J end lost 6 bases, and 14 bases lay between the germline ends. CDR3 in DNA: TGCAGTGCCCCCAACAGGGAAAAGACCCAGTACTTC. As protein: CSAPNREKTQYF.

For this clonotype: Compared with germline, one end of the junction differs, possibly owing to a read error. The J gene is TRBJ2-5, the V gene TRBV3-1; D unresolved. Judging by the DNA end, TRBJ2-7 fits better; the J call may be wrong. This CDR3 comprises 12 residues. The germline gives CDR1 LGHDT, CDR2 YNNKEL (reference sequence). This CDR3 is CASSQASCEQYF. Written as DNA, the CDR3 is TGTGCCAGCAGCCAAGCTTCCTGCGAGCAGTACTTC.

The chain couples TRBV29-1 to TRBJ2-2; 13 bases agree with TRBD2. This CDR3 region has 16 residues. The germline CDR1 and CDR2 sequences are SQVTM and ANQGSEA. With V trimmed by 6 bases and J by 0 bases, 4 bases remained unmatched. CDR3 DNA sequence: TGCAGCGTCGACGGGACTAGCGGGGCGAACACCGGGGAGCTGTTTTTT. It translates to CSVDGTSGANTGELFF.

The V call is TRBV10-3, the J call TRBJ2-3, with 7 bases fitting TRBD1. Germline loops: CDR1 ENHRY, CDR2 SYGVKD. The CDR3 totals 17 residues. V dropped 5 bases and J dropped 0; count of bases not matched to a gene: 11. CDR3 protein: CAISLTGALTSTDTQYF. Written as DNA, the CDR3 is TGTGCCATCAGTTTAACAGGGGCGCTCACTAGCACAGATACGCAGTATTTT.